These T cell receptor beta chains were read from a single sample in a study of OX40 agonist ivuxolimab in advanced cancers. Data came from immunoSEQ multiplex PCR; TCRdb stores just in-frame clones and leaves some out. The sample contains more than 90,000 clones, around 85% of which appear only once. Sequenced here: CD4+ or CD8+ T cells sorted from blood, sampled in a trial of the OX40 agonist ivuxolimab. These receptors originate from an adult with an advanced solid tumor such as melanoma, head and neck, liver or kidney cancer. The CDR3 runs from the conserved cysteine through the conserved F or W. A D gene is named only where the DNA matches it firmly. Where a row states a size, it is once, few, many or the class of an expanded clone; other rows omit it.

TRBV19	-	TRBJ2-7	-	CASRQGSAYEQYF	TGTGCCAGTAGACAGGGATCGGCCTACGAGCAGTACTTC
TRBV5-6	-	TRBJ2-7	TRBD2	CASSPLAGVIYEQYF	TGTGCCAGCAGCCCCCTAGCGGGGGTTATCTACGAGCAGTACTTC
TRBV27	-	TRBJ1-5	TRBD1	CASSRQGSRPQHF	TGTGCCAGCAGTCGACAGGGCTCGAGGCCCCAGCATTTT
TRBV14	-	TRBJ1-1	-	CASSQRTGLVTEAFF	TGTGCCAGCAGCCAGAGGACGGGCCTTGTAACTGAAGCTTTCTTT
TRBV5-6	-	TRBJ1-2	-	CASSLFGSYGYTF	TGTGCCAGCAGCTTGTTTGGCAGCTATGGCTACACCTTC
TRBV7-9	-	TRBJ1-2	-	CASSPAGGHGYTF	TGTGCCAGCAGCCCTGCGGGAGGGCACGGCTACACCTTC
TRBV18	-	TRBJ2-2	-	CASSRAYTGELFF	TGTGCCAGCTCGCGTGCATACACCGGGGAGCTGTTTTTT
TRBV11-1	-	TRBJ2-7	TRBD2	CASSLASLAAQDEQYF	TGTGCCAGCAGCTTAGCTAGCCTAGCGGCCCAGGACGAGCAGTACTTC
TRBV9	-	TRBJ2-7	-	CASSVAPGRLGEQYF	TGTGCCAGCAGCGTAGCACCGGGCCGTCTCGGGGAGCAGTACTTC
TRBV18	-	TRBJ2-2	-	CASSLRGTGELFF	TGTGCCAGCTCCCTAAGGGGTACCGGGGAGCTGTTTTTT
TRBV5-6	-	TRBJ2-5	-	CASSSRLVQRGTQYF	TGTGCCAGCAGCTCCCGCCTGGTCCAGAGGGGGACCCAGTACTTC
TRBV19	-	TRBJ1-3	-	CASKSSNNPRNTIYF	TGTGCCAGTAAGTCCTCCAACAACCCCAGAAACACCATATATTTT
TRBV5-1	once	TRBJ1-6	-	CASSLNRETNSPLHF	TGCGCCAGCAGCTTGAACAGGGAAACGAATTCACCCCTCCACTTT
TRBV5-5	-	TRBJ2-3	-	CASSFTTGTDTQYF	TGTGCCAGCAGCTTTACGACAGGCACAGATACGCAGTATTTT
TRBV7-9	-	TRBJ2-7	-	CASSLGGGATYEQYF	TGTGCCAGCAGCTTAGGAGGGGGTGCTACCTACGAGCAGTACTTC
TRBV27	-	TRBJ2-7	TRBD2	CASSLQGTSGSSYEQYF	TGTGCCAGCAGTTTACAGGGGACTAGCGGGAGCTCCTACGAGCAGTACTTC
TRBV6-4	-	TRBJ1-5	-	CASAYTAGNQPQHF	TGTGCCAGCGCTTACACAGCGGGCAATCAGCCCCAGCATTTT
TRBV4-3	once	TRBJ2-3	-	CASSQRLASSTDTQYF	TGCGCCAGCAGCCAACGTCTAGCGAGCAGCACAGATACGCAGTATTTT
TRBV5-4	-	TRBJ2-3	-	CASSLDAVADTQYF	TGTGCCAGCAGCTTGGATGCGGTGGCAGATACGCAGTATTTT
TRBV30	-	TRBJ1-1	-	CAWMSVGGLTEAFF	TGTGCCTGGATGTCCGTGGGGGGCCTCACTGAAGCTTTCTTT
TRBV7-2	-	TRBJ2-7	-	CASSLGRAYEQYF	TGTGCCAGCAGCTTGGGACGGGCCTACGAGCAGTACTTC
TRBV29-1	once	TRBJ1-4	TRBD1	CSVGTASGREKLFF	TGCAGCGTAGGGACAGCCTCGGGTAGGGAAAAACTGTTTTTT
TRBV5-1	-	TRBJ1-5	-	CASSPRGGRDQPQHF	TGCGCCAGCAGCCCCCGTGGGGGTCGAGACCAGCCCCAGCATTTT
TRBV6-4	-	TRBJ2-3	TRBD1	CASRPDRATDTQYF	TGTGCCAGCAGGCCGGACAGGGCCACAGATACGCAGTATTTT
TRBV7-6	-	TRBJ2-7	-	CASSFRGDEAYEQYF	TGTGCCAGCAGCTTTCGCGGGGACGAGGCCTACGAGCAGTACTTC
TRBV5-1	-	TRBJ2-1	-	CASSLAMGKGNEQFF	TGCGCCAGCAGCTTGGCGATGGGGAAAGGGAATGAGCAGTTCTTC
TRBV30	-	TRBJ1-1	TRBD1	CAWSKGTGVGIMNTEAFF	TGTGCCTGGAGCAAAGGGACAGGGGTCGGGATAATGAACACTGAAGCTTTCTTT
TRBV19	-	TRBJ1-1	-	CASSIESGPNTEAFF	TGTGCCAGTAGTATTGAGTCGGGGCCGAACACTGAAGCTTTCTTT
TRBV7-2	-	TRBJ2-7	-	CASSLALGHEQYF	TGTGCCAGCAGCTTAGCGCTCGGGCACGAGCAGTACTTC
TRBV19	many	TRBJ2-1	TRBD2	CASSIAGLAGLEQFF	TGTGCCAGTAGTATAGCAGGACTAGCGGGACTGGAGCAGTTCTTC
TRBV6-5	-	TRBJ1-3	-	CASSYSGTSGNTIYF	TGTGCCAGCAGTTACTCCGGGACGTCTGGAAACACCATATATTTT
TRBV19	-	TRBJ2-7	TRBD2	CASKKETSGSSYEQYF	TGTGCCAGTAAGAAGGAGACTAGCGGGTCCTCCTACGAGCAGTACTTC
TRBV15	-	TRBJ2-3	-	CATSRGPPVPSLNTQYF	TGTGCCACCAGCAGAGGTCCCCCAGTTCCCTCTCTGAATACGCAGTATTTT
TRBV4-1	-	TRBJ1-6	TRBD1	CASSQTGSGTVNSPLHF	TGCGCCAGCAGCCAGACGGGGTCAGGGACAGTCAATTCACCCCTCCACTTT
TRBV28	few	TRBJ2-6	-	CASSLGFRSGANVLTF	TGTGCCAGCAGTTTGGGGTTTCGCTCTGGGGCCAACGTCCTGACTTTC
TRBV7-3	-	TRBJ2-1	TRBD1	CASSFSPGQAGEQFF	TGTGCCAGCAGCTTCTCACCGGGACAGGCGGGTGAGCAGTTCTTC
TRBV19	once	TRBJ2-1	TRBD1	CASSMTGFEQFF	TGTGCCAGTAGTATGACAGGGTTCGAGCAGTTCTTC
TRBV4-3	-	TRBJ2-1	TRBD1	CASSLRQGAKVGEQFF	TGCGCCAGCAGCCTAAGACAGGGGGCGAAGGTGGGTGAGCAGTTCTTC
TRBV7-7	-	TRBJ1-5	-	CASSPDVGQPQHF	TGTGCCAGCAGCCCGGACGTGGGTCAGCCCCAGCATTTT
TRBV5-1	-	TRBJ2-7	-	CASRRGMGGAPADEQYF	TGCGCCAGCAGGAGGGGGATGGGCGGGGCTCCCGCAGACGAGCAGTACTTC
TRBV25-1	-	TRBJ2-3	-	CASSEWGGGEDTQYF	TGTGCCAGCAGTGAATGGGGCGGGGGCGAGGATACGCAGTATTTT
TRBV2	-	TRBJ2-5	-	CASSPGTSGETQYF	TGTGCCAGCTCACCCGGGACCTCGGGGGAGACCCAGTACTTC
TRBV4-2	-	TRBJ2-6	TRBD1	CASSHGTGGANGANVLTF	TGTGCCAGCAGCCACGGGACAGGGGGCGCGAACGGGGCCAACGTCCTGACTTTC
TRBV7-2	-	TRBJ2-4	TRBD2	CASSLVGTTRAGRNIQYF	TGTGCCAGCAGCTTAGTAGGCACTACTAGAGCGGGACGAAACATTCAGTACTTC
TRBV5-5	-	TRBJ1-1	-	CASSRANPNTEAFF	TGTGCCAGCAGCAGGGCCAATCCGAACACTGAAGCTTTCTTT
TRBV4-3	-	TRBJ2-7	-	CASSQDQSGRGQYF	TGCGCCAGCAGCCAAGACCAGTCAGGGCGGGGGCAGTACTTC
TRBV28	-	TRBJ1-6	-	CASSPPGSRRALHF	TGTGCCAGCAGTCCCCCGGGGTCGCGGAGGGCCCTCCACTTT
TRBV4-1	-	TRBJ2-3	TRBD1	CASSRGGTGDSDTQYF	TGCGCCAGCAGCCGGGGAGGGACAGGGGATTCGGATACGCAGTATTTT
TRBV6-6	-	TRBJ1-2	TRBD1	CASSSQRTGRYTF	TGTGCCAGCAGTTCACAGAGGACAGGACGCTACACCTTC
TRBV5-1	-	TRBJ2-7	-	CASSLEVGYEQYF	TGCGCCAGCAGCTTGGAGGTCGGCTACGAGCAGTACTTC
TRBV14	few	TRBJ1-3	-	CASSLRTAGNTIYF	TGTGCCAGCAGCCTTAGGACAGCTGGAAACACCATATATTTT
TRBV6-5	-	TRBJ2-7	-	CASSELRVAEQYF	TGTGCCAGCAGTGAATTGAGGGTAGCCGAGCAGTACTTC
TRBV7-2	-	TRBJ2-4	-	CASSTRQRNIQYF	TGTGCCAGCAGCACCCGACAGAGAAACATTCAGTACTTC